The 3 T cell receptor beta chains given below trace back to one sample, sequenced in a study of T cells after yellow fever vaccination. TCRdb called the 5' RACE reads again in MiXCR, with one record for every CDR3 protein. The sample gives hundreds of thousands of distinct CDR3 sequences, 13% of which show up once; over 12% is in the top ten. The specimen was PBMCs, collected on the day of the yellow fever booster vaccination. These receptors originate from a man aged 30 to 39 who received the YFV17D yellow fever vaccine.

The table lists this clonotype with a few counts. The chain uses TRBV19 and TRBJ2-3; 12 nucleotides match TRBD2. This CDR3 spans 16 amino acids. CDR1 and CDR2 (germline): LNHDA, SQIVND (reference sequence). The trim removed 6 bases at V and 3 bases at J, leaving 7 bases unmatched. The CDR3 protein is CASRRTSGTFTDTQYF. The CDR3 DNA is TGTGCCAGTAGAAGGACTAGCGGGACTTTTACAGATACGCAGTATTTT.

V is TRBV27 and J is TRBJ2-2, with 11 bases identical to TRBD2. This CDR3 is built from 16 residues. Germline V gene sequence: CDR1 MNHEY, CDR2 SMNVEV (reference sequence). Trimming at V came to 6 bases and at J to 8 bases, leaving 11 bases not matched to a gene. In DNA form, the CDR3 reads TGTGCCAGCAGAACCGGACTAGCGGGCTCGGCTGGGGAGCTGTTTTTT. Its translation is CASRTGLAGSAGELFF.

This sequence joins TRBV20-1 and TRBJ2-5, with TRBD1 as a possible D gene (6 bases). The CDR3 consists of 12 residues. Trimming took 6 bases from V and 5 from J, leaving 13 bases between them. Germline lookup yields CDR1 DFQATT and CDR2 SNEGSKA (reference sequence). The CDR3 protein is CSARGPLETQYF. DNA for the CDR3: TGCAGTGCCAGGGGACCCCTCGAGACCCAGTACTTC.